This TCR beta chain is from a study of cytomegalovirus exposure and HLA in healthy donors. Germline V lookup: CDR1 SGHVS, CDR2 FNYEAQ. The CDR3 extends over 14 amino acids. The germline V and J ends were trimmed by 0 bases and 4 bases, with 9 bases remaining between them. Points from the study as a whole: Under in vitro conditions, a few CMV-associated chains were confirmed as specific for CMV antigens. The tendency of first-cohort TCR clusters to co-occur in the 120 validation repertoires was the finding of a later analysis. Many donors carried some public TCRs, although rarity characterized most TCR sequences. Associated with cytomegalovirus, according to the listing, were about 160 TCR beta chains.

Profiling relied on immunoSEQ multiplex PCR, and the TCRdb table lists in-frame clones only, not all of them. The sample lists roughly 220,000 clones, 85% to 95% occurring once. Comment on this clone: Its specificity is not known.

The chain employs TRBV7-6 and TRBJ1-2; D uncertain. The sequencing sample was made of PBMCs. This TCR was sampled from a woman in her late teens or twenties in good health and CMV-seronegative. Here the CDR3 reads CASSLARAGYGYTF. The CDR3 nucleotides read TGTGCCAGCAGCTTAGCGCGGGCAGGCTATGGCTACACCTTC.